The clone carrying this T cell receptor (beta chain) was observed a few times. The PCR used 60 Vbeta and 13 Jbeta primers. The method was immunoSEQ multiplex PCR; TCRdb's version includes in-frame clones alone and lacks a portion of them. Of fewer than 200,000 clones listed, 84% are singletons. The record originates from a study of cytomegalovirus exposure and HLA in healthy donors. This CDR3 has 16 residues. Trimming took 0 bases from V and 3 from J, leaving 15 bases between them. The germline V gene encodes CDR1 MGHRA and CDR2 YSYEKL. This chain joins TRBV4-1 and TRBJ2-7; the D gene is possibly TRBD1 (5 bases). This sequence originates from a girl aged 2 to 10 in good health and CMV-seropositive. Sequences were obtained from PBMCs. The CDR3 loop is CASSQERNGDSYEQYF. The CDR3 DNA reads as TGCGCCAGCAGCCAAGAGAGAAATGGAGACAGCTACGAGCAGTACTTC.